This TCR beta chain appears in the sequencing data of a study of metastatic and nonmetastatic thyroid tumors. About the study: Comparative analysis of repertoires was undertaken across blood and tumor or nodule tissue obtained from malignant and benign thyroid patients. Study-wide results and limits: Across blood and tumor, TCR beta diversity in malignant thyroid tumors was reportedly significantly higher than in benign nodules.

This clone came up a few times. Antigen: not known. Original analysis: Across clinicopathological groups, CDR3 differences served as the basis for building a distant-metastasis classifier for papillary thyroid cancer. TCRdb reanalyzed the PCR reads with MiXCR. The V and J calls reflect TCRdb's pipeline rather than the authors' work. Here the sample spans under 15,000 clones, 31% being singletons. Germline V gene data show CDR1 as MNHNS and CDR2 as SASEGT. Trimming stripped 6 bases from V and 5 bases from J, with 19 bases between. The CDR3 runs to 16 residues. Every patient was untreated before thyroid surgery.

This chain uses TRBV6-1 with TRBJ2-2; the D gene is possibly TRBD1 (6 bases). The clonotype comes from a female donor with papillary thyroid cancer or a benign thyroid nodule (not recorded which). Some clones in this sample may be carry-over from other donors' samples. Sequencing was performed on tumor tissue. CDR3 nucleotides: TGTGCCAGCAGAGAATGGACAGCGGAAAGAACCGGGGAGCTGTTTTTT. This gives the protein CASREWTAERTGELFF.